The 25 T cell receptor beta chains in this list originate from one sample, sequenced in a study of cytomegalovirus exposure and HLA in healthy donors. The PCR contained 60 Vbeta and 13 Jbeta primers. Profiled with immunoSEQ multiplex PCR; TCRdb holds only in-frame clones, not every one. The sample has roughly 66,000 clones, approximately 78% seen once. The sample was PBMCs. The origin of the receptors is a man aged 18 to 29 in good health and CMV-seropositive.

The J gene is TRBJ2-5, the V gene TRBV29-1; no definite D call. Deletions cut 4 bases from V and 1 base from J, with 10 bases between. CDR3 length equals 13 residues. Germline-derived CDR1 and CDR2 are SQVTM and ANQGSEA. The CDR3, as DNA: TGCAGCGTTGTCTCCTCGAGCCAAGAGACCCAGTACTTC. Translating gives CSVVSSSQETQYF.

The rearrangement joins TRBV20-1 to TRBJ2-1; 9 positions match TRBD2. The CDR3 totals 11 residues. Unmatched junction bases numbered 3, after V lost 3 bases and J lost 12 bases. CDR1 DFQATT and CDR2 SNEGSKA come from the germline V gene (reference sequence). In nucleotides, the CDR3 is TGCAGTGCTAGGAAAGCGGGAGGGCAGTTCTTC. It yields the protein CSARKAGGQFF.

The chain couples TRBV15 to TRBJ2-5, with a tentative D call TRBD1 (6 bases). The end of the DNA is better explained by TRBJ2-7, so the J call may be wrong. The CDR3 totals 15 residues. Germline V gene data show CDR1 as LNHNV and CDR2 as YYDKDF (reference sequence). CDR3 protein: CATSGLATGNHEQYF. The CDR3 DNA reads TGTGCCACCAGCGGATTGGCGACAGGTAACCACGAGCAGTACTTC.

The chain links TRBV30 to TRBJ2-1; TRBD2 aligns across 13 bases. Per the germline V gene, CDR1 is GTSNPN and CDR2 is SVGIG (reference sequence). V dropped 1 base and J dropped 9; count of bases not matched to a gene: 0. CDR3 length: 13 amino acids. The chain's CDR3 is CAWSGLAGGEQFF. The CDR3 DNA is TGTGCCTGGAGTGGACTAGCGGGAGGTGAGCAGTTCTTC.

CDR3 coding DNA: TGTGCCAGCAGGGGAGGGCCAGCGCTTGAAAAACTGTTTTTT. It specifies CASRGGPALEKLFF. This chain joins TRBV25-1 and TRBJ1-4; D remains ambiguous. Germline CDR1 and CDR2: MGHDK and SYGVNS. V gave up 6 bases and J gave up 7 bases, with 15 bases separating them. The CDR3 covers 14 residues.

V gene TRBV12-5 combines with J gene TRBJ1-5; TRBD1 matches 9 bases. CDR3 length equals 14 residues. Germline assignment: CDR1 LGHNT and CDR2 FRNRAP. The J segment lost 6 bases and the V segment lost 4 bases, leaving 4 bases of the junction unmatched. The CDR3, as DNA: TGTGCTAGTGGTTGGAGGGACAGGGCTCAGCCCCAGCATTTT. Translating gives CASGWRDRAQPQHF.

The chain carries TRBV10-1 and TRBJ2-7, with 7 bases lining up with TRBD1. V shed 3 bases, J shed 2 bases, and the junction held 4 bases outside the gene matches. Germline V gives CDR1 WNHNN, CDR2 SYGVQD (reference sequence). This CDR3 has 14 residues. In DNA form, the CDR3 reads TGCGCCAGCAGTGATTCCGGGACAGCCTACGAGCAGTACTTC. Translated: CASSDSGTAYEQYF.

This CDR3 is CASSYSGDGNTIYF. CDR3 sequence (DNA): TGTGCCAGCAGTTACTCGGGCGATGGAAACACCATATATTTT. The chain has TRBV6-5 and TRBJ1-3; D is uncertain. CDR1 MNHEY and CDR2 SVGAGI come from the germline V gene. The CDR3 has 14 amino acids. The V gene lost 0 bases and the J gene lost 3 bases, with 6 bases spanning the gap.

The table lists this clone with a few counts. J is TRBJ2-7 and V is TRBV4-1, with 8 bases lining up with TRBD2. V shed 0 bases, J shed 4 bases, and the junction held 11 bases outside the gene matches. Germline CDR1 reads MGHRA; CDR2 reads YSYEKL. The length of the CDR3 is 17 residues. The CDR3 here is CASSQDGSGSTLYEQYF. In nucleotides, the CDR3 is TGCGCCAGCAGCCAAGATGGGAGCGGGAGTACTTTATACGAGCAGTACTTC.

V and J are TRBV10-1 and TRBJ2-7, with 10 bases matching TRBD1. This CDR3 has 15 residues. Germline V gene lookup returns CDR1 WNHNN and CDR2 SYGVQD (reference sequence). J lost 5 bases, V lost 3 bases, and 7 bases had no gene match. Written as DNA, the CDR3 is TGCGCCAGCAGTGATTATGGGACAGGGGACCACGAGCAGTACTTC. Its protein is CASSDYGTGDHEQYF.

V gene TRBV30 combines with J gene TRBJ1-1, with TRBD1 identical over 9 bases. Germline V gene data show CDR1 as GTSNPN and CDR2 as SVGIG (reference sequence). The V segment lost 0 bases and the J segment 2 bases; nucleotides outside the gene matches: 7. The CDR3 sequence is 16 residues long. CDR3 in amino acids: CAWSVQGAASNTEAFF. For the CDR3, the DNA is TGTGCCTGGAGTGTACAGGGGGCAGCCTCTAACACTGAAGCTTTCTTT. Together with reference TRBV30 and TRBJ1-1, the CDR3 gives the full variable domain: SQTIHQWPATLVQPVGSPLSLECTVEGTSNPNLYWYRQAAGRGLQLLFYSVGIGQISSEVPQNLSASRPQDRQFILSSKKLLLSDSGFYLCAWSVQGAASNTEAFFGQGTRLTVV.

A few counts support this clone. This sequence joins TRBV6-5 and TRBJ2-7, with TRBD1 matching over 7 bases. This CDR3 is 14 amino acids long. The germline V gene encodes CDR1 MNHEY and CDR2 SVGAGI. After removal of 6 bases from V and 5 bases from J, the junction contained 10 bases not matched to a gene. Here the CDR3 DNA reads TGTGCCAGCAGCCAGACAGGGTCTTCTGACGAGCAGTACTTC. Translating it yields CASSQTGSSDEQYF.

This chain connects TRBV5-6 to TRBJ2-5; 11 bases are shared with TRBD2. The CDR3 is made up of 15 amino acids. V was clipped by 3 bases and J by 4 bases; unmatched bases: 5. Germline V gene sequence: CDR1 SGHDT, CDR2 YYEEEE. CDR3 DNA sequence: TGTGCCAGCAGCTCAATTAGCGGGGGGGCAGAGACCCAGTACTTC. This encodes CASSSISGGAETQYF.

V usage is TRBV5-1 and J usage is TRBJ2-7, with 12 bases that match TRBD2. CDR1 and CDR2 (germline): SGHRS, YFSETQ. Trimming removed 5 bases from V and 2 bases from J; junction bases left unmatched: 8. The CDR3 runs 16 residues. The CDR3 here is CASSPRTSGIAYEQYF. CDR3 sequence (DNA): TGCGCCAGCAGTCCTAGGACTAGCGGGATAGCCTACGAGCAGTACTTC.

The sample holds one count of this clone. The V call is TRBV4-2, the J call TRBJ2-5; 7 bases map to TRBD2. This CDR3 has 15 residues. The junction had 5 bases not matched to a gene; V was cut back by 3 bases and J by 1 base. The germline V gene encodes CDR1 LGHNA and CDR2 YNFKEQ. The CDR3 is CASSQQGGGQETQYF. As DNA, the CDR3 is TGTGCCAGCAGCCAGCAGGGCGGGGGCCAAGAGACCCAGTACTTC.

This sequence joins TRBV6-6 and TRBJ1-6; D ambiguous. The length of the CDR3 is 13 residues. The V end was cut by 5 bases, the J end by 1 base, with 3 bases between. In germline, CDR1 is MNHNY, CDR2 SVGAGI (reference sequence). CDR3 bases: TGTGCCAGCAGTATATCCTATAATTCACCCCTCCACTTT. This sequence encodes CASSISYNSPLHF.

This chain connects TRBV6-5 to TRBJ1-1, with D perhaps TRBD1 (5 bases). V lost 3 bases, J lost 4 bases, and 15 bases lay in between. This CDR3 is 15 amino acids long. The V gene's germline CDR1 is MNHEY and CDR2 SVGAGI. The CDR3 sequence is CASSYTTVFGTEAFF. For the CDR3, the DNA is TGTGCCAGCAGTTATACGACAGTGTTTGGCACTGAAGCTTTCTTT.

CDR3 nucleotides: TGTGCCAGCAGCTTCGGACAGGGGCTTCGGAATGAGCAGTTCTTC. Its protein is CASSFGQGLRNEQFF. The chain couples TRBV7-6 to TRBJ2-1, with 9 bases aligning to TRBD1. The CDR3 is 15 residues long. Germline V gives CDR1 SGHVS, CDR2 FNYEAQ. J lost 7 bases, V lost 3 bases, and 7 bases had no gene match.

This clone appeared a few times. The chain joins TRBV6-5 to TRBJ1-5; D uncertain. The V end was cut by 6 bases, the J end by 5 bases, with 14 bases between. This CDR3 region has 14 residues. Germline V gene lookup returns CDR1 MNHEY and CDR2 SVGAGI. In nucleotides, the CDR3 is TGTGCCAGCAGCCTTCAGATAAACGATCAGCCCCAGCATTTT. It encodes CASSLQINDQPQHF.

V usage is TRBV6-5 and J usage is TRBJ1-5, with D possibly matching TRBD1 (6 bases). The CDR3 has 14 residues. The V gene's germline CDR1 is MNHEY and CDR2 SVGAGI. Trimming shortened V by 0 bases and J by 4 bases, and 7 bases separated the two germline ends. CDR3 sequence: CASSYSTGNQPQHF. CDR3 bases: TGTGCCAGCAGTTACTCTACAGGGAATCAGCCCCAGCATTTT.

The genes are TRBV4-1 and TRBJ2-7; the D is unclear. V gave up 0 bases and J gave up 3 bases, with 12 bases separating them. Germline V gene lookup returns CDR1 MGHRA and CDR2 YSYEKL. The CDR3 spans 15 residues. The CDR3 protein is CASSQDALGYYEQYF. The CDR3 DNA is TGCGCCAGCAGCCAAGATGCCCTAGGCTACTACGAGCAGTACTTC.

This clone was seen only a few times. The J gene is TRBJ2-1, the V gene TRBV13, with 11 bases lining up with TRBD2. J gave up 6 bases and V 1 base, and 5 bases lay outside the gene matches. CDR1 is PRHDT, CDR2 FYEKMQ, per germline (reference sequence). The CDR3 consists of 16 residues. DNA for the CDR3: TGTGCCAGCAGCTTAGAGGGACTAGCGGCTAGCAATGAGCAGTTCTTC. Amino acids: CASSLEGLAASNEQFF.

The rearrangement joins TRBV6-1 to TRBJ2-1; D uncertain. CDR1 and CDR2 from the germline V gene are MNHNS and SASEGT. V was trimmed by 1 base and J by 9 bases, leaving 13 bases between them. This CDR3 contains 14 residues. In DNA form, the CDR3 reads TGTGCCAGCAGTGAAGATGGTAGTGCCGCTGAGCAGTTCTTC. Encoded protein: CASSEDGSAAEQFF.

The rearrangement links TRBV27 to TRBJ1-5; D remains ambiguous. Germline V CDR1 and CDR2: MNHEY, SMNVEV (reference sequence). The CDR3 runs 13 residues. The ends were cut back, 3 bases at V and 3 bases at J, with 6 bases in the middle. CDR3 nucleotide sequence: TGTGCCAGCAGTTTGGGAGTCAATCAGCCCCAGCATTTT. Its protein is CASSLGVNQPQHF.

This clone has a single count. The chain has TRBV28 and TRBJ1-1; 7 bases fit TRBD1. J lost 0 bases, V lost 6 bases, and 4 bases had no gene match. Per the germline V gene, CDR1 is MDHEN and CDR2 is SYDVKM. This CDR3 contains 14 residues. The CDR3 DNA reads TGTGCCAGCAGGACGGGACAGTTGAACACTGAAGCTTTCTTT. It encodes CASRTGQLNTEAFF.